Sequencing of this T cell receptor beta chain was carried out in a study of cytomegalovirus exposure and HLA in healthy donors. Across the study: The same platform was used for the 110 or so validation repertoires and the roughly 670 first-cohort repertoires, a later analysis reported.

Study-wide findings and caveats: There were a few CMV-associated chains whose specificity for CMV antigens was confirmed in vitro. Many donors carried some public TCRs, although rarity characterized most TCR sequences.

On this clone itself: The antigen is not known.

TCRdb's table, derived via immunoSEQ multiplex PCR, lists solely in-frame clones and lacks some. The repertoire includes roughly 180,000 clones, 86% of them detected once, and about 7.2% sits in the top ten. CDR3 length: 11 amino acids. Trimming removed 4 bases at V and 7 bases at J, with 5 bases between. Germline loops: CDR1 KGHSH, CDR2 LQKENI. The donors were in the roughly 120-subject validation cohort; that cohort was separate from the approximately 700-subject first cohort. The clonotype originates from a man aged 30 to 45 in good health and CMV-seropositive. Sequencing was done on a sample of PBMCs. The rearrangement uses TRBV18 and TRBJ2-1; D gene unclear. The CDR3 sequence: CASSLPNEQFF. The CDR3 DNA reads as TGTGCCAGCTCACTCCCGAATGAGCAGTTCTTC. Filled out from reference TRBV18 and TRBJ2-1, the complete variable domain reads NAGVMQNPRHLVRRRGQEARLRCSPMKGHSHVYWYRQLPEEGLKFMVYLQKENIIDESGMPKERFSAEFPKEGPSILRIQQVVRGDSAAYFCASSLPNEQFFGPGTRLTVL.